What follows are 19 T cell receptor beta chains derived from one specimen sequenced in a study of technical replicates of blood from several donors. Produced via immunoSEQ multiplex PCR; TCRdb's table is partial and in-frame only. The data hold roughly 60,000 clones, with just under 95% observed a single time. Input material: PBMCs. The receptors derive from a human donor in good health. Some clones in this sample may be carry-over from other donors' samples.

The gene calls are TRBV5-4 and TRBJ2-3; maybe TRBD2 (5 bases). This CDR3 contains 14 residues. Germline CDR1 SGHNT, CDR2 YYREEE (reference sequence). The V gene lost 1 base and the J gene lost 2 bases, with 8 bases spanning the gap. CDR3 loop: CASSLPEVTDTQYF. The CDR3 DNA sequence: TGTGCCAGCAGCTTGCCGGAGGTCACAGATACGCAGTATTTT.

The chain couples TRBV7-2 to TRBJ1-2; TRBD1 aligns across 8 bases. The germline V gene encodes CDR1 SGHTA and CDR2 FQGNSA. The CDR3 sequence is 13 residues long. V gave up 7 bases and J gave up 7 bases; unmatched junction bases: 8. The CDR3 DNA is TGTGCCAGCACCGCACAGGGGGTTTCTGGCTACACCTTC. It translates to CASTAQGVSGYTF.

The rearrangement joins TRBV2 to TRBJ1-1; TRBD1 matches at 9 bases. Germline V lookup: CDR1 SNHLY, CDR2 FYNNEI. Germline trimming cut 6 bases from V and 5 bases from J; bases unmatched to any gene: 4. The CDR3 has 13 amino acids. This CDR3 is CASRDRGETEAFF. CDR3 DNA: TGTGCCAGCAGGGACAGGGGAGAGACTGAAGCTTTCTTT.

The V and J genes are TRBV11-2 and TRBJ2-7; 12 nucleotides align to TRBD2. The CDR3 covers 15 residues. Germline-derived CDR1 and CDR2 are SGHAT and FQNNGV. The trim removed 4 bases at V and 3 bases at J, leaving 4 bases unmatched. The CDR3 loop reads CASSSGLAGNYEQYF. CDR3 sequence (DNA): TGTGCCAGCAGCTCAGGACTAGCGGGAAACTACGAGCAGTACTTC.

About this clone: This CDR3 is also generated by other DNA sequences in the sample. The rearrangement links TRBV7-9 to TRBJ2-7; 7 bases match TRBD1. Trimming took 5 bases from V and 2 from J; bases not matched to a gene: 6. Germline V gives CDR1 SEHNR, CDR2 FQNEAQ (reference sequence). CDR3 length: 14 residues. CDR3 nucleotide sequence: TGTGCCAGCAGCGCAGGACAGGATCCCTACGAGCAGTACTTC. Residues: CASSAGQDPYEQYF.

The V call is TRBV6-5, the J call TRBJ2-6; 7 positions agree with TRBD1. This CDR3 region has 14 residues. Germline loops: CDR1 MNHEY, CDR2 SVGAGI. V trimming: 6 bases; J trimming: 4 bases; junction bases outside the gene matches: 3. The CDR3 loop is CASRTGVGANVLTF. The CDR3 DNA reads as TGTGCCAGCAGAACAGGGGTAGGGGCCAACGTCCTGACTTTC.

This chain connects TRBV7-3 to TRBJ2-3; 10 nucleotides match TRBD2. J gave up 0 bases and V 1 base, and 4 bases lay outside the gene matches. CDR1 is SGHTA, CDR2 FQGTGA, per germline. The CDR3 has 17 residues. The CDR3 here is CASSLRTSGVSTDTQYF. DNA of the CDR3: TGTGCCAGCAGCTTAAGGACTAGCGGAGTTAGCACAGATACGCAGTATTTT.

The CDR3 bases are TGTGCCAGCAGTTACGGGACAGGGGGAACCGGGGAGCTGTTTTTT. As protein: CASSYGTGGTGELFF. The chain uses TRBV6-4 and TRBJ2-2, with TRBD1 identical over 11 bases. Germline V gene lookup returns CDR1 MRHNA and CDR2 SNTAGT. CDR3 length equals 15 residues. Trimming cost V 5 bases and J 5 bases; bases outside gene matches: 4.

The chain links TRBV2 to TRBJ2-2, with 11 bases lining up with TRBD1. Trimming took 10 bases from V and 9 from J; bases not matched to a gene: 10. CDR1 is SNHLY, CDR2 FYNNEI, per germline. This CDR3 spans 14 amino acids. CDR3 in amino acids: CATKGDRGSWELFF. The CDR3 region has the DNA TGTGCCACAAAAGGGGACAGGGGGTCGTGGGAGCTGTTTTTT.

The chain carries TRBV2 and TRBJ1-1, with a weak D call TRBD1 (6 bases). The V end was cut by 5 bases, the J end by 3 bases, with 13 bases between. Germline-derived CDR1 and CDR2 are SNHLY and FYNNEI. The CDR3 runs to 14 residues. CDR3 coding DNA: TGTGCCAGCAGTTCACAGGGAGGGGACACTGAAGCTTTCTTT. This translates into CASSSQGGDTEAFF.

The genes are TRBV7-9 and TRBJ2-1, with TRBD1 matching 7 bases. Trimming removed 7 bases from V and 8 bases from J; junction bases left unmatched: 8. The germline CDR1 and CDR2 sequences are SEHNR and FQNEAQ (reference sequence). The CDR3 is 13 residues long. The CDR3 protein is CASTRDSWYEQFF. For the CDR3, the DNA is TGTGCCAGCACAAGGGACAGTTGGTATGAGCAGTTCTTC.

This rearrangement joins TRBV2 to TRBJ2-5, with D uncertain. V lost 6 bases to trimming and J lost 4 bases, with 6 bases between them. The CDR3 totals 11 residues. In germline, CDR1 is SNHLY, CDR2 FYNNEI. The CDR3 protein is CASRLTETQYF. CDR3 bases: TGTGCCAGCAGACTAACAGAGACCCAGTACTTC.

The rearrangement joins TRBV6-1 to TRBJ2-7; 7 bases are a match to TRBD2. Germline V gene data show CDR1 as MNHNS and CDR2 as SASEGT. This CDR3 has 14 amino acids. J was trimmed by 6 bases and V by 4 bases; bases with no gene match: 9. This CDR3 reads CASSAGTTRGEQYF. The DNA of the CDR3 is TGTGCCAGCAGTGCCGGGACTACCCGAGGCGAGCAGTACTTC.

The chain uses TRBV9 and TRBJ2-2; the match to TRBD2 covers 10 bases. With 0 bases clipped from V and 3 bases from J, the junction kept 11 bases outside the gene matches. From germline, CDR1 is SGDLS and CDR2 YYNGEE. This CDR3 is 19 amino acids long. CDR3 loop: CASSVEASGSRGDTGELFF. The CDR3 bases are TGTGCCAGCAGCGTAGAGGCTAGCGGGAGTCGTGGCGACACCGGGGAGCTGTTTTTT.

The V call is TRBV6-5, the J call TRBJ1-3; 11 bases fit TRBD1. V dropped 6 bases and J dropped 8; count of bases not matched to a gene: 9. The length of the CDR3 is 15 residues. In germline, CDR1 is MNHEY, CDR2 SVGAGI. For the CDR3, the DNA is TGTGCCAGCAGCTCAATCCGGGACAGGGGGTACACCATATATTTT. This encodes CASSSIRDRGYTIYF.

The rearrangement uses TRBV29-1 and TRBJ2-1; possibly TRBD2 for D (7 bases). This CDR3 spans 14 amino acids. V was pared by 7 bases and J by 0 bases, with 13 bases between. Germline V CDR1 and CDR2: SQVTM, ANQGSEA. CDR3 DNA sequence: TGCAGCGGCGGACTAGGGGGCTCCTACAATGAGCAGTTCTTC. It translates to CSGGLGGSYNEQFF.

This clone was seen just once. The CDR3 bases are TGTGCCAGCAATCTCCGGGAGACCGGGGGGGGACCCATTCCTGGCTACACCTTC. Translation: CASNLRETGGGPIPGYTF. V and J are TRBV28 and TRBJ1-2, with D perhaps matching TRBD1 (5 bases). Trimming took 7 bases from V and 7 from J, leaving 31 bases between them. From germline, CDR1 is MDHEN and CDR2 SYDVKM. The CDR3 loop spans 18 amino acids.

The genes are TRBV7-9 and TRBJ1-2; D is unclear. Germline CDR1 is SEHNR and CDR2 is FQNEAQ (reference sequence). The germline V and J ends were trimmed by 1 base and 5 bases, with 5 bases remaining between them. The CDR3 loop spans 12 amino acids. The CDR3 protein is CASSLGQYGYTF. The DNA for the CDR3 is TGTGCCAGCAGCTTAGGGCAATATGGCTACACCTTC.

This chain connects TRBV7-9 to TRBJ2-7, with 9 bases that match TRBD1. CDR1 and CDR2 from the germline V gene are SEHNR and FQNEAQ (reference sequence). Losses at the gene ends were 5 bases for V and 2 bases for J; bases not matched to a gene: 4. The CDR3 totals 14 residues. This CDR3 is CASSAWDRAYEQYF. CDR3 in DNA: TGTGCCAGCAGCGCCTGGGACAGGGCCTACGAGCAGTACTTC.